The 27 T cell receptor beta chains below all came from one sample that was sequenced in a study of control samples from healthy donors and cancer patients. Clones were read by immunoSEQ multiplex PCR, and TCRdb kept only the in-frame ones, dropping some. This sample carries around 200,000 clones, 90% to 95% of them seen once, and the ten largest clones take roughly 1.6%. Sequencing was performed on blood. The receptors were gathered from a man aged 18 to 29 in good health.

CDR3 residues: CASSLEAAPKSKLFF. The DNA for the CDR3 is TGTGCCAGCAGCTTAGAAGCAGCGCCAAAATCAAAACTGTTTTTT. The rearrangement joins TRBV7-2 to TRBJ1-4; D is ambiguous. V was cut by 1 base and J by 10 bases, with 16 bases left in between. Germline CDR1 and CDR2: SGHTA and FQGNSA. This CDR3 is built from 15 residues.

The rearrangement uses TRBV6-5 and TRBJ1-6, with 11 bases fitting TRBD1. This CDR3 is built from 16 residues. V shed 4 bases, J shed 7 bases, and the junction held 6 bases outside the gene matches. Germline assignment: CDR1 MNHEY and CDR2 SVGAGI. The CDR3 DNA sequence: TGTGCCAGCAGTTTGACCGGGACAGGGGGAAATTCACCCCTCCACTTT. It yields the protein CASSLTGTGGNSPLHF.

The chain recombines TRBV5-4 with TRBJ2-1; 8 bases match TRBD1. J lost 4 bases, V lost 3 bases, and 6 bases had no gene match. The CDR3 extends over 15 amino acids. Germline V gives CDR1 SGHNT, CDR2 YYREEE (reference sequence). DNA for the CDR3: TGTGCCAGCAGCTCGGGAAGGGACAGGTACAATGAGCAGTTCTTC. Protein product: CASSSGRDRYNEQFF.

This chain links TRBV5-6 with TRBJ1-1, with unresolved D. With 2 bases removed from V and 11 bases from J, the gap between germline ends came to 13 bases. The germline gives CDR1 SGHDT, CDR2 YYEEEE. The CDR3 length is 12 residues. This CDR3 reads CASSFGGREAFF. The CDR3 coding sequence is TGTGCCAGCAGCTTTGGAGGCCGGGAGGCTTTCTTT.

The V gene is TRBV28, the J gene TRBJ2-2, with D hard to call. This CDR3 has 16 residues. Germline V gene sequence: CDR1 MDHEN, CDR2 SYDVKM. V was pared by 1 base and J by 0 bases, with 9 bases between. For the CDR3, the DNA is TGTGCCAGCAGTTTATTACCCAGATCGAACACCGGGGAGCTGTTTTTT. This encodes CASSLLPRSNTGELFF.

The J gene is TRBJ1-5, the V gene TRBV3-1 (or the pseudogene TRBV3-2); weak D call: TRBD1 (5 bases). Germline lookup yields CDR1 LGHDT and CDR2 YNNKEL (reference sequence). The CDR3 consists of 17 residues. The ends were cut back, 4 bases at V and 1 base at J, with 17 bases in the middle. For the CDR3, the DNA is TGTGCCAGCAGCCCCTTCGGGGGAACTATAAGCAATCAGCCCCAGCATTTT. Amino acid sequence: CASSPFGGTISNQPQHF.

The chain carries TRBV5-1 and TRBJ2-1; 14 bases match TRBD2. The V and J ends lost 2 bases and 6 bases, in that order; junction bases with no gene match: 7. CDR1 SGHRS and CDR2 YFSETQ come from the germline V gene. This CDR3 has 17 residues. The CDR3 here is CASSLRGLAGASNEQFF. The CDR3 coding sequence is TGCGCCAGCAGCTTACGGGGACTAGCGGGGGCATCCAATGAGCAGTTCTTC. Drawing the rest from reference TRBV5-1 and TRBJ2-1, the complete variable domain is KAGVTQTPRYLIKTRGQQVTLSCSPISGHRSVSWYQQTPGQGLQFLFEYFSETQRNKGNFPGRFSGRQFSNSRSEMNVSTLELGDSALYLCASSLRGLAGASNEQFFGPGTRLTVL.

This chain links TRBV9 with TRBJ1-4; a weak D match, TRBD1 (6 bases). The CDR3 is made up of 17 amino acids. V shed 3 bases and J shed 3 bases, with 18 bases lying between them. Per the germline V gene, CDR1 is SGDLS and CDR2 is YYNGEE. This chain's CDR3 is CASSADYRVSANEKLFF. CDR3 DNA: TGTGCCAGCAGCGCAGACTACAGGGTTTCGGCTAATGAAAAACTGTTTTTT.

V is TRBV9 and J is TRBJ2-2, with 7 nucleotides matching TRBD2. Germline CDR1 and CDR2: SGDLS and YYNGEE. The ends lost 3 bases at V and 6 bases at J; junction bases unmatched: 2. There are 13 residues in the CDR3. CDR3 DNA sequence: TGTGCCAGCAGCGGGGCGGGGGCCGGGGAGCTGTTTTTT. As protein: CASSGAGAGELFF.

The genes are TRBV5-1 and TRBJ1-2, with D perhaps matching TRBD1 (5 bases). The CDR3 has 16 residues. Germline lookup yields CDR1 SGHRS and CDR2 YFSETQ. The germline V and J ends were trimmed by 2 bases and 8 bases, with 22 bases remaining between them. The CDR3 DNA reads TGCGCCAGCAGCTTTCTCAAGGGGCAGGGCGTATTAGGCTACACCTTC. Translated: CASSFLKGQGVLGYTF. Full variable domain (rest looked up from reference TRBV5-1 and TRBJ1-2): KAGVTQTPRYLIKTRGQQVTLSCSPISGHRSVSWYQQTPGQGLQFLFEYFSETQRNKGNFPGRFSGRQFSNSRSEMNVSTLELGDSALYLCASSFLKGQGVLGYTFGSGTRLTVV.

The rearrangement links TRBV3-1 (or the pseudogene TRBV3-2) to TRBJ1-2, with D unclear. Trimming shortened V by 1 base and J by 5 bases, and 8 bases separated the two germline ends. Germline loops: CDR1 LGHDT, CDR2 YNNKEL (reference sequence). This CDR3 has 13 residues. The CDR3 reads CASSQVNGYGYTF. In nucleotides, the CDR3 is TGTGCCAGCAGCCAAGTGAACGGGTATGGCTACACCTTC.

This clone appeared a few times. The rearrangement uses TRBV5-6 and TRBJ2-1; TRBD2 agrees at 7 bases. The V and J ends lost 0 bases and 8 bases, in that order; junction bases with no gene match: 20. The germline gives CDR1 SGHDT, CDR2 YYEEEE. There are 19 residues in the CDR3. The CDR3 DNA sequence: TGTGCCAGCAGCTTGGCTGTTCGATTCGGCGGGGGTGACGATGATGAGCAGTTCTTC. Protein sequence: CASSLAVRFGGGDDDEQFF.

This clone was counted once. The chain joins TRBV12-5 to TRBJ1-5, with D perhaps TRBD1 (5 bases). Germline lookup yields CDR1 LGHNT and CDR2 FRNRAP. V lost 5 bases and J 3 bases, leaving 14 bases between the germline ends. The CDR3 length is 15 residues. DNA of the CDR3: TGTGCTAGTGGTCCGCCGGGGGGGACCAATCAGCCCCAGCATTTT. Its translation is CASGPPGGTNQPQHF.

V and J are TRBV19 and TRBJ1-1; no clear D. V lost 4 bases and J 2 bases, leaving 8 bases between the germline ends. The germline CDR1 and CDR2 sequences are LNHDA and SQIVND (reference sequence). This CDR3 contains 13 residues. The CDR3 DNA follows: TGTGCCAGTAGTACCGGACCCAACACTGAAGCTTTCTTT. As protein: CASSTGPNTEAFF.

The chain couples TRBV7-8 to TRBJ2-7, with 10 bases that match TRBD2. Germline trimming cut 0 bases from V and 1 base from J; bases unmatched to any gene: 3. This CDR3 has 16 amino acids. Germline CDR1 is SGHVS and CDR2 is FQNEAQ. The CDR3 protein is CASSLASGGKSYEQYF. The CDR3 coding sequence is TGTGCCAGCAGCTTAGCTAGCGGGGGGAAGTCCTACGAGCAGTACTTC.

This clone was seen only once. J is TRBJ2-5 and V is TRBV29-1; D is perhaps TRBD2 (5 bases). Germline V gene sequence: CDR1 SQVTM, CDR2 ANQGSEA. This CDR3 comprises 12 residues. Between the trimmed V and J ends, which lost 7 bases and 4 bases, there was a span of 13 bases. This CDR3 is CSARTPGETQYF. The CDR3 DNA reads TGCAGCGCCCGGACTCCGGGAGAGACCCAGTACTTC.

The chain couples TRBV7-9 to TRBJ2-7; D is perhaps TRBD1 or TRBD2 (5 bases each). Germline V CDR1 and CDR2: SEHNR, FQNEAQ (reference sequence). The CDR3 contains 14 residues. V lost 2 bases, J lost 1 base, and 9 bases lay in between. The CDR3 reads CASSLNGGSYEQYF. The CDR3, as DNA: TGTGCCAGCAGCTTAAATGGGGGTTCCTACGAGCAGTACTTC.

The chain uses TRBV7-2 and TRBJ1-4; D unclear. Germline loops: CDR1 SGHTA, CDR2 FQGNSA. CDR3 length: 14 residues. Trimming left V 3 bases short and J 3 bases short, with 8 bases between. The CDR3 DNA sequence: TGTGCCAGCAGCTTTCGGCGGGCTAATGAAAAACTGTTTTTT. Translating gives CASSFRRANEKLFF.

The genes are TRBV6-1 and TRBJ2-7, with D possibly TRBD1 on 6 matching bases. Germline V lookup: CDR1 MNHNS, CDR2 SASEGT. The CDR3 length is 15 residues. V was pared by 2 bases and J by 0 bases, with 11 bases between. Here the CDR3 reads CASSETGLSSYEQYF. CDR3 coding DNA: TGTGCCAGCAGTGAAACAGGGCTTAGCTCCTACGAGCAGTACTTC.

The chain uses TRBV6-5 and TRBJ1-2; a possible D gene is TRBD1 (5 bases). Between the trimmed V and J ends, which lost 3 bases and 4 bases, there was a span of 15 bases. Germline CDR1 MNHEY, CDR2 SVGAGI. CDR3 size: 15 residues. The CDR3 nucleotides are TGTGCCAGCAGTTATTCGATCATCGGGGCCTATGGCTACACCTTC. Translated, it gives CASSYSIIGAYGYTF.

The genes are TRBV2 and TRBJ2-5; possibly TRBD1 for D (5 bases). This CDR3 is 14 amino acids long. V was trimmed by 7 bases and J by 9 bases, leaving 21 bases between them. Germline V lookup: CDR1 SNHLY, CDR2 FYNNEI. The CDR3 DNA is TGTGCCAGCACCCTGGACACGTCAAGGGTGGCCCAGTACTTC. Residues: CASTLDTSRVAQYF.

This clone occurred a few times. This sample also contains other DNA sequences that code for the same CDR3. J is TRBJ1-2 and V is TRBV3-1 (or the pseudogene TRBV3-2), with 8 bases that match TRBD1. Per germline, CDR1 LGHDT and CDR2 YNNKEL (reference sequence). J was trimmed by 4 bases and V by 4 bases; bases with no gene match: 5. The CDR3 extends over 14 amino acids. The CDR3 DNA reads TGTGCCAGCAGCCCTACAGGGGGGGGCTATGGCTACACCTTC. Protein product: CASSPTGGGYGYTF.

CDR3 residues: CASSPDNQPQHF. CDR3 coding DNA: TGTGCCAGCAGCCCGGACAATCAGCCCCAGCATTTT. This chain links TRBV7-9 with TRBJ1-5; D is unresolved. The CDR3 has 12 residues. Germline V gene lookup returns CDR1 SEHNR and CDR2 FQNEAQ (reference sequence). The V and J ends lost 5 bases and 3 bases respectively, with 5 bases between them.

The chain has TRBV7-8 and TRBJ2-2; tentatively, D is TRBD2 (5 bases). Trimming pared 7 bases from V and 4 bases from J, leaving 16 bases between. The germline gives CDR1 SGHVS, CDR2 FQNEAQ. The CDR3 sequence is 15 residues long. CDR3 region: CASKRPVEGTGELFF. In DNA form, the CDR3 reads TGTGCCAGCAAGAGGCCGGTTGAGGGCACCGGGGAGCTGTTTTTT.

Regarding this clone: One end of the junction is discordant with germline, which a read error may explain. The chain couples TRBV6-6 to TRBJ2-2; D gene ambiguous. From germline, CDR1 is MNHNY and CDR2 SVGAGI (reference sequence). The CDR3 runs to 13 residues. CDR3 nucleotides: TGTGCCAGCAGTTTGGTTAACAGCGGGGAGCTGTTTTTT. It codes for CASSLVNSGELFF.

This clone appeared once. The chain has TRBV19 and TRBJ1-1, with D hard to call. Per germline, CDR1 LNHDA and CDR2 SQIVND (reference sequence). This CDR3 region has 11 residues. Between the trimmed V and J ends, which lost 3 bases and 8 bases, there was a span of 7 bases. DNA for the CDR3: TGTGCCAGTAGTATCCAACGGGAAGCTTTCTTT. It translates to CASSIQREAFF.

The sample holds a few counts of this clone. The chain couples TRBV6-5 to TRBJ1-6; no clear D. Trimming removed 0 bases at V and 6 bases at J, with 6 bases between. The CDR3 consists of 14 residues. Germline V gene data show CDR1 as MNHEY and CDR2 as SVGAGI. The CDR3: CASSYSRRNSPLHF. The CDR3 region has the DNA TGTGCCAGCAGTTACTCGAGGCGTAATTCACCCCTCCACTTT.